One sample yielded the 20 T cell receptor beta chains listed below, sequenced in a study of T cell changes during pregnancy in multiple sclerosis. The protocol was immunoSEQ multiplex PCR, while the TCRdb copy is restricted to in-frame clones and leaves out a portion. The sample consists of roughly 97,000 clones, 90% of them appearing once. This specimen was peripheral blood, taken in the second trimester of pregnancy. These receptor sequences come from a female donor in good health, enrolled as a control in a pregnancy study.

V and J are TRBV29-1 and TRBJ2-3; no definite D call. From germline, CDR1 is SQVTM and CDR2 ANQGSEA. The CDR3 runs 15 residues. The ends were cut back, 0 bases at V and 4 bases at J, with 14 bases in the middle. The CDR3 sequence: CSVEDREIVADTQYF. The CDR3 nucleotides read TGCAGCGTTGAAGATCGCGAAATTGTGGCAGATACGCAGTATTTT.

The DNA of the CDR3 is TGTGCCATCAGTGAAAACGGACAGGGGTCTTCGCCCCAGCATTTT. The encoded protein is CAISENGQGSSPQHF. V usage is TRBV10-3 and J usage is TRBJ1-5; 9 positions match TRBD1. The germline V gene encodes CDR1 ENHRY and CDR2 SYGVKD. This CDR3 comprises 15 residues. The J segment lost 9 bases and the V segment lost 3 bases, leaving 9 bases of the junction unmatched.

The V and J genes are TRBV7-2 and TRBJ2-3; maybe TRBD2 (6 bases). The CDR3 loop spans 17 amino acids. V was shortened by 0 bases and J by 2 bases, with 15 bases between the two germline ends. Germline V gene sequence: CDR1 SGHTA, CDR2 FQGNSA. CDR3 protein: CASSLAFSGTSTDTQYF. The CDR3 region has the DNA TGTGCCAGCAGCTTAGCGTTTAGCGGAACCTCCACAGATACGCAGTATTTT.

This clone was seen a single time. V usage is TRBV6-1 and J usage is TRBJ1-5; the D gene is possibly TRBD1 (5 bases). This CDR3 contains 15 residues. Deletions cut 2 bases from V and 2 bases from J, with 10 bases between. Per germline, CDR1 MNHNS and CDR2 SASEGT. CDR3: CASSEWLGGNQPQHF. In nucleotides, the CDR3 is TGTGCCAGCAGTGAATGGTTAGGGGGCAATCAGCCCCAGCATTTT.

This chain uses TRBV2 with TRBJ1-4; TRBD1 matches at 10 bases. Germline values: CDR1 SNHLY, CDR2 FYNNEI. Losses at the gene ends were 5 bases for V and 7 bases for J; bases not matched to a gene: 4. This CDR3 region has 14 residues. The CDR3 nucleotides are TGTGCCAGCAGTTCCGGGACAGGGGTTGAAAAACTGTTTTTT. Encoded protein: CASSSGTGVEKLFF. The whole variable domain, filled in from reference TRBV2 and TRBJ1-4, reads EPEVTQTPSHQVTQMGQEVILRCVPISNHLYFYWYRQILGQKVEFLVSFYNNEISEKSEIFDDQFSVERPDGSNFTLKIRSTKLEDSAMYFCASSSGTGVEKLFFGSGTQLSVL.

The chain employs TRBV5-4 and TRBJ1-2, with TRBD1 matching 9 bases. The trim removed 3 bases at V and 4 bases at J, leaving 7 bases unmatched. CDR3 length equals 15 residues. Germline assignment: CDR1 SGHNT and CDR2 YYREEE (reference sequence). The CDR3 DNA sequence: TGTGCCAGCAGCTCCGGACAGGGGTTCCGCTATGGCTACACCTTC. This encodes CASSSGQGFRYGYTF.

In this sample, this clone turned up a few times. This chain connects TRBV14 to TRBJ2-2, with 8 bases that match TRBD1. This CDR3 comprises 16 residues. With 2 bases clipped from V and 1 base from J, the junction kept 3 bases outside the gene matches. Germline V gives CDR1 SGHDN, CDR2 FVKESK. This chain's CDR3 is CASSQRTGMNTGELFF. The CDR3 nucleotides read TGTGCCAGCAGCCAAAGGACAGGGATGAACACCGGGGAGCTGTTTTTT.

This chain connects TRBV5-1 to TRBJ2-3, with 7 bases fitting TRBD2. Germline-derived CDR1 and CDR2 are SGHRS and YFSETQ. This CDR3 contains 16 residues. Losses at the gene ends were 0 bases for V and 4 bases for J; bases not matched to a gene: 8. The CDR3 DNA follows: TGCGCCAGCAGCTTGGGGCTAGCGGTCGAGGCAGATACGCAGTATTTT. This encodes CASSLGLAVEADTQYF.

The chain uses TRBV18 and TRBJ1-5; 9 bases agree with TRBD1. V lost 3 bases to trimming and J lost 6 bases; unmatched junction nucleotides: 12. The CDR3 runs to 17 residues. Germline lookup yields CDR1 KGHSH and CDR2 LQKENI. The DNA of the CDR3 is TGTGCCAGCTCACCTACCTCAGCCGGGACAGGGACTCAGCCCCAGCATTTT. The encoded protein is CASSPTSAGTGTQPQHF.

The chain is built from TRBV7-6 and TRBJ1-1; 7 bases map to TRBD1. Germline V gene sequence: CDR1 SGHVS, CDR2 FNYEAQ. The CDR3 runs to 15 residues. V trimming: 7 bases; J trimming: 8 bases; junction bases outside the gene matches: 16. The CDR3 protein is CASTYISTGFTEAFF. Written as DNA, the CDR3 is TGTGCCAGCACCTACATCTCGACAGGGTTCACGGAAGCTTTCTTT.

The chain has TRBV25-1 and TRBJ2-5, with D uncertain. V lost 4 bases and J 1 base, leaving 10 bases between the germline ends. Germline V gene lookup returns CDR1 MGHDK and CDR2 SYGVNS. The length of the CDR3 is 14 residues. This CDR3 reads CASSAGRFQETQYF. The CDR3 bases are TGTGCCAGCAGTGCTGGGCGTTTCCAAGAGACCCAGTACTTC.

This sequence joins TRBV30 and TRBJ2-1; D is undetermined. With 4 bases removed from V and 5 bases from J, the gap between germline ends came to 12 bases. Germline V gives CDR1 GTSNPN, CDR2 SVGIG (reference sequence). The CDR3 totals 13 residues. The CDR3 sequence is CAWTLDLDNEQFF. CDR3 nucleotide sequence: TGTGCCTGGACCCTAGACCTCGACAATGAGCAGTTCTTC.

The chain has TRBV9 and TRBJ2-5; D possibly corresponds to TRBD2 (6 bases). The V gene's germline CDR1 is SGDLS and CDR2 YYNGEE. The length of the CDR3 is 15 residues. With 4 bases removed from V and 2 bases from J, the gap between germline ends came to 15 bases. CDR3 loop: CASSPLGGLQETQYF. The CDR3 DNA reads as TGTGCCAGCAGCCCTCTCGGGGGACTGCAAGAGACCCAGTACTTC.

This rearrangement joins TRBV9 to TRBJ1-1; the match to TRBD1 covers 7 bases. The CDR3 sequence is 15 residues long. Germline trimming cut 3 bases from V and 4 bases from J; bases unmatched to any gene: 9. Germline lookup yields CDR1 SGDLS and CDR2 YYNGEE. The CDR3 loop reads CASSAREGAGTEAFF. CDR3 in DNA: TGTGCCAGCAGCGCCCGTGAGGGGGCGGGCACTGAAGCTTTCTTT.

This rearrangement joins TRBV7-9 to TRBJ2-7; possibly TRBD1 for D (5 bases). This CDR3 has 14 residues. Germline V gives CDR1 SEHNR, CDR2 FQNEAQ (reference sequence). Trimming shortened V by 6 bases and J by 4 bases, and 16 bases separated the two germline ends. The chain's CDR3 is CASSPAGPDYEQYF. The CDR3 region has the DNA TGTGCCAGCAGTCCAGCAGGGCCGGATTACGAGCAGTACTTC.

Concerning this clone: A read error may produce the germline difference seen at one junction end. This sequence joins TRBV7-7 and TRBJ2-5; D not certain. Per germline, CDR1 SSHAT and CDR2 FNYEAQ (reference sequence). The length of the CDR3 is 13 residues. CDR3 DNA: TGTGCTAGCAGCCGTGACAACCAAGAGACCCAGTACTTC. This translates into CASSRDNQETQYF.

The chain links TRBV7-2 to TRBJ2-7, with 11 nucleotides matching TRBD2. CDR1 SGHTA and CDR2 FQGNSA come from the germline V gene. This CDR3 has 18 amino acids. Trimming cost V 0 bases and J 4 bases; bases outside gene matches: 11. The CDR3, as DNA: TGTGCCAGCAGCTTAGCTCGTCTAGCGGGGGGTCCTCAATACGAGCAGTACTTC. The encoded protein is CASSLARLAGGPQYEQYF.

The table lists this clone with a count of one. This rearrangement joins TRBV5-8 to TRBJ2-7; D remains ambiguous. V dropped 4 bases and J dropped 5 bases, with 10 bases sitting between them. The CDR3 sequence is 12 residues long. The germline CDR1 and CDR2 sequences are SGHTS and YDEGEE. The CDR3 coding sequence is TGTGCCAGCAGCAAGCGTAGGAACGAGCAGTACTTC. It codes for CASSKRRNEQYF.

This clone showed up just once. The chain recombines TRBV5-6 with TRBJ2-7; 8 nucleotides agree with TRBD1. Germline CDR1 and CDR2: SGHDT and YYEEEE. The length of the CDR3 is 14 residues. Losses at the gene ends were 3 bases for V and 2 bases for J; bases not matched to a gene: 4. Here the CDR3 DNA reads TGTGCCAGCAGCTCAGGGGACAGGCCCTACGAGCAGTACTTC. Translated: CASSSGDRPYEQYF.

On this clone: The sample carries other DNA sequences with the same CDR3. This chain joins TRBV6-5 and TRBJ1-1, with TRBD1 matching 9 bases. This CDR3 is built from 15 residues. V lost 0 bases to trimming and J lost 4 bases; unmatched junction nucleotides: 3. From germline, CDR1 is MNHEY and CDR2 SVGAGI. This CDR3 is CASSYSGQGLTEAFF. CDR3 DNA sequence: TGTGCCAGCAGTTACTCGGGACAGGGTCTCACTGAAGCTTTCTTT.